Below are 17 T cell receptor beta chains sequenced from a single sample in a study of shared clonotypes between healthy human individuals (dated by TCRdb to 2018 to 2020). Libraries were prepared through the immunoSEQ multiplex PCR assay. TCRdb mirrors the immuneACCESS table, restricted to in-frame sequences. Some clones are absent from its copies; in checked studies, under half trace to an unresolved V gene, and the reason for the others is unknown. This sample holds more than 2,000,000 clones; about 92% were observed only once. Clones ranked in the top ten supply over 0.12% of the sample. Sequencing used naive CD4+ T cells sorted from blood. The sample's cell subset or site label, decoded: CD45RA+ positively selected. The receptors were sampled from a man aged 18 to 30 in good health.

The gene calls are TRBV18 and TRBJ1-1; weak D call: TRBD1 (5 bases). With 3 bases removed from V and 1 base from J, the gap between germline ends came to 18 bases. The CDR3 has 17 amino acids. Germline V gene sequence: CDR1 KGHSH, CDR2 LQKENI. The DNA for the CDR3 is TGTGCCAGCTCACCGAGGGGCTCAAGGGGTCCGAACACTGAAGCTTTCTTT. It is translated as CASSPRGSRGPNTEAFF.

The chain uses TRBV30 and TRBJ2-7, with TRBD2 identical over 9 bases. This CDR3 has 14 residues. The junction had 4 bases not matched to a gene; V was cut back by 3 bases and J by 1 base. Germline lookup yields CDR1 GTSNPN and CDR2 SVGIG (reference sequence). CDR3 DNA: TGTGCCTGGAGAAAGAGCGGGGGGTCCTACGAGCAGTACTTC. Its protein product is CAWRKSGGSYEQYF.

V is TRBV25-1 and J is TRBJ1-2, with 7 nucleotides matching TRBD1. The CDR3 has 14 amino acids. V lost 5 bases to trimming and J lost 4 bases; unmatched junction nucleotides: 7. Germline CDR1 MGHDK, CDR2 SYGVNS. CDR3 in amino acids: CASSNDRAGYGYTF. The CDR3 nucleotides read TGTGCCAGCAGTAATGACAGGGCGGGCTATGGCTACACCTTC.

Notes on this clone: Mismatch with germline at one junction end may stem from a read error. This chain links TRBV28 with TRBJ1-5; D not resolved. The V gene's germline CDR1 is MDHEN and CDR2 SYDVKM. This CDR3 spans 13 amino acids. The CDR3 nucleotides read TGTGCCAGCTCCACGGGTAGCTATCAGCCCCAGCATTTT. Amino acid sequence: CASSTGSYQPQHF.

J is TRBJ1-1 and V is TRBV18, with no clear D. Looked up from germline, CDR1 is KGHSH and CDR2 is LQKENI. The V end lost 2 bases, the J end lost 2 bases, and 12 bases lay between the germline ends. CDR3 length equals 15 residues. CDR3 coding DNA: TGTGCCAGCTCACCAGGTCTACAACAAAACACTGAAGCTTTCTTT. It codes for CASSPGLQQNTEAFF.

Comment on this clone: A read error may produce the germline difference seen at one junction end. This rearrangement joins TRBV28 to TRBJ1-6; D is possibly TRBD1 (5 bases). CDR1 and CDR2 from the germline V gene are MDHEN and SYDVKM. This CDR3 contains 13 residues. The CDR3 DNA reads as TGTGCCAGCAGTTTATATGGGGGAGGGCCCCGTTCTTTT. As protein: CASSLYGGGPRSF.

V gene TRBV25-1 combines with J gene TRBJ2-2, with 11 bases identical to TRBD2. Germline V CDR1 and CDR2: MGHDK, SYGVNS. The CDR3 length is 16 residues. J lost 7 bases, V lost 6 bases, and 10 bases had no gene match. The CDR3, as DNA: TGTGCCAGCAGGATAGCGGGAGGGCCTTGGGTCGGGGAGCTGTTTTTT. Translating gives CASRIAGGPWVGELFF.

The chain recombines TRBV6-4 with TRBJ1-2, with D possibly matching TRBD1 (5 bases). Germline V lookup: CDR1 MRHNA, CDR2 SNTAGT. This CDR3 comprises 14 residues. V was clipped by 6 bases and J by 0 bases, with 11 bases between them. The CDR3 region is CASREGPANYGYTF. The CDR3 region has the DNA TGTGCCAGCAGAGAGGGGCCGGCTAACTATGGCTACACCTTC.

The J gene is TRBJ1-4, the V gene TRBV4-3; possibly TRBD1 for D (5 bases). The CDR3 has 15 amino acids. Trimming took off 0 bases at V and 7 bases at J, with 12 bases between the two ends. The V gene's germline CDR1 is LGHNA and CDR2 YSLEER. This CDR3 is CASSQEGRGSEKLFF. The CDR3 nucleotides are TGCGCCAGCAGCCAAGAAGGGAGGGGCAGTGAAAAACTGTTTTTT.

The V gene is TRBV9, the J gene TRBJ2-5; 10 positions agree with TRBD2. The V segment lost 0 bases and the J segment 2 bases; nucleotides outside the gene matches: 4. The CDR3 loop spans 16 amino acids. Germline V CDR1 and CDR2: SGDLS, YYNGEE. CDR3 loop: CASSVGASGGQETQYF. The CDR3 region has the DNA TGTGCCAGCAGCGTAGGGGCTAGCGGGGGTCAAGAGACCCAGTACTTC.

This clone has just one count. V is TRBV10-3 and J is TRBJ2-7, with D possibly being TRBD2 (5 bases). V was shortened by 3 bases and J by 0 bases, with 21 bases between the two germline ends. The CDR3 sequence is 18 residues long. CDR1 ENHRY and CDR2 SYGVKD come from the germline V gene. The CDR3 reads CAISDPGNRARSSYEQYF. The CDR3 bases are TGTGCCATCAGTGACCCCGGGAATAGGGCACGTAGCTCCTACGAGCAGTACTTC.

This chain links TRBV18 with TRBJ2-7; D is ambiguous. The germline V gene encodes CDR1 KGHSH and CDR2 LQKENI. The V end was cut by 4 bases, the J end by 5 bases, with 9 bases between. The CDR3 is made up of 12 amino acids. CDR3 amino acids: CASSRVPDEQYF. The CDR3 nucleotides read TGTGCCAGCTCACGCGTACCGGACGAGCAGTACTTC.

This clone was recorded only once. The gene calls are TRBV11-3 and TRBJ2-1, with D possibly matching TRBD1 (6 bases). The V end lost 3 bases, the J end lost 0 bases, and 9 bases lay between the germline ends. The CDR3 covers 15 residues. From germline, CDR1 is SGHNT and CDR2 YENEEA. The DNA of the CDR3 is TGTGCCAGCAGCTTTAGCAGGGGCTCCTACAATGAGCAGTTCTTC. Protein product: CASSFSRGSYNEQFF.

This sequence joins TRBV18 and TRBJ2-3; the D is unclear. With 3 bases removed from V and 6 bases from J, the gap between germline ends came to 13 bases. CDR1 and CDR2 (germline): KGHSH, LQKENI. This CDR3 spans 14 amino acids. The CDR3 spells CASSPQRGLDTQYF. Written as DNA, the CDR3 is TGTGCCAGCTCACCCCAGAGAGGTTTGGATACGCAGTATTTT.

J is TRBJ1-1 and V is TRBV5-5; TRBD1 matches 7 bases. The CDR3 is 13 amino acids. Trimming removed 3 bases from V and 5 bases from J; junction bases left unmatched: 4. Germline V gene lookup returns CDR1 SGHKS and CDR2 YYEKEE (reference sequence). For the CDR3, the DNA is TGTGCCAGCAGCTGGGACAGCGGGACTGAAGCTTTCTTT. Amino acids: CASSWDSGTEAFF.

V gene TRBV28 combines with J gene TRBJ2-1; 9 nucleotides agree with TRBD2. The CDR3 runs to 15 residues. V gave up 5 bases and J gave up 9 bases; unmatched junction bases: 11. Per the germline V gene, CDR1 is MDHEN and CDR2 is SYDVKM. DNA of the CDR3: TGTGCCAGCAGTCTGGCCGCGGGGGGGCTTCTTGAGCAGTTCTTC. Translating it yields CASSLAAGGLLEQFF.

Details on this clone: The junction does not match germline at one end; this may be a read error. Other DNA variants within this sample encode the same CDR3. This rearrangement joins TRBV29-1 to TRBJ1-2; D may be TRBD1 (5 bases). Germline assignment: CDR1 SQVTM and CDR2 ANQGSEA. This CDR3 is 10 amino acids long. The CDR3 DNA reads as TGCAGCGCTCAGGGCGATGGTTACACCTTC. Its protein is CSAQGDGYTF. Complete variable domain (other parts from reference TRBV29-1 and TRBJ1-2): SAVISQKPSRDICQRGTSLTIQCQVDSQVTMMFWYRQQPGQSLTLIATANQGSEATYESGFVIDKFPISRPNLTFSTLTVSNMSPEDSSIYLCSAQGDGYTFGSGTRLTVV.